The sequence of this TCR beta chain was determined in a study of cytomegalovirus exposure and HLA in healthy donors (dated by TCRdb to 2015 to 2018). Describing the broader study: An earlier analysis of 587 of the donors reported 276 Gb of sequence data and 95 million to 140 million unique TCR beta sequences obtained from about 180 million T cells. About 280 gigabases of sequencing data and around 80 million unique TCR sequences made up an early release that covered 640 HLA-typed donors. Of the 300 to 500 genotyped donors, less than 85% were placed in the genetic ancestry cluster associated with self-reported Caucasian donors. The study aimed to test whether cataloging public T cell receptors could reveal signatures of past pathogen exposure. The study profiled the T cell repertoires of hundreds of subjects by immunosequencing and related them to cytomegalovirus serostatus. A separate validation cohort of some 130 different subjects was used in addition to the 666-subject first cohort. To predict cytomegalovirus infection status, the study brought together high-throughput TCR immunosequencing, statistical association of individual TCRs with disease status, and machine learning. In a later analysis, previously published TCR beta repertoires from 670 or so donors were re-analyzed and high-resolution HLA genotyping was added so that TCR occurrence patterns could be studied. In the later analysis, no new phenotypic data were used to find candidate immune exposures; instead, reliance was placed on TCR beta sequences and their occurrence across donors. An earlier analysis of approximately 640 of the donors applied high-throughput TCR beta sequencing to assess whether each TCR beta V gene segment acted as functional or pseudogenic. Donor age, sex, ethnicity and CMV serostatus were compiled alongside the repertoire data. In a later genetic analysis, genome-wide SNP genotypes for about 55% of the roughly 700 donors were used, and that subset was treated as a discovery cohort. Every repertoire in the discovery cohort had been generated on one and the same sequencing platform. Both class I and class II loci were covered by HLA typing, at four-digit resolution. The number of typed donors differed by locus: roughly 629-640 for A, B, C, DRB1 and DQB1; 500 to 550 for DQA1; about 600 for DPA1; and 400 to 480 for DPB1. Four to six DR-DQ haplotypes were handled as single units for association and clustering because linkage in the cohort was strong. Among 398 genotyped donors of the cohort, an average of 235,054 unique TCR beta nucleotide sequences were sequenced per donor, roughly 20% of them non-productive.

The cohort was made up of about 610 healthy bone marrow donors. At the time of sampling, all cohort members were nominally healthy, though unrecorded immune exposures were likely present. The donor tested CMV seronegative and was one of the 352 seronegative cohort members. A peripheral blood sample was provided by each donor, and peripheral blood mononuclear cells were used for TCR beta sequencing. Genomic DNA was extracted from the blood cell samples with the Qiagen DNeasy Blood Extraction Kit. Libraries were prepared through the immunoSEQ multiplex PCR assay. A mixture of 60 forward primers for TCR Vbeta segments and 13 reverse primers for TCR Jbeta segments was used in the multiplex PCR. The CDR3 region of rearranged TCR beta genes was amplified from genomic DNA by a multiplex PCR assay. On the Illumina HiSeq System, the amplified TCR beta libraries were sequenced as 87-base-pair reads. The original pipeline was this. A later analysis counted around 72 million unique TCR beta chains across the 666 repertoires, and some 11 million of these chains were shared by at least two donors. Raw reads were error-corrected and collapsed into unique sequences by a nearest-neighbor algorithm in which closely related sequences were merged to remove PCR and sequencing errors. V, D and J gene segments were assigned by aligning CDR3 sequences to IMGT reference sequences. For a sequence to be retained, at least a six-nucleotide match to both a V gene segment and a J gene segment was required. Rearrangements were classified as productive when the CDR3 lacked stop codons and remained in frame with V and J, and all other rearrangements were classified as non-productive. Following IMGT convention, CDR3 was defined as the stretch from the second conserved V-encoded cysteine up to the conserved J-encoded phenylalanine. The earlier analysis of a few hundred of the donors excluded any sequence lacking an unambiguous match to a single V gene segment. In an earlier analysis of 450 to 700 of the donors, V segments were called functional above 56.7% productive rearrangements and were called segregating when the between-donor standard deviation exceeded 5%. A statistical classification framework was built to diagnose cytomegalovirus status from the catalog of TCR beta chain sequences. In a later analysis, TCR nucleotide sequences were compared against IMGT/GENE-DB human TR gene sequences so that V and J genes could be assigned. The TCRdist pipeline was used in a later analysis to assign CDR3 sequences and most-parsimonious VDJ recombination scenarios. In a later analysis, every TCR beta chain was defined by the combination of its CDR3 amino acid sequence and its V-gene family, and reads without a unique V-gene family were dropped. A later analysis removed 592 highly shared, low-generation-probability nucleotide sequences to deal with suspected cross-contamination and a sequencing artifact. A later analysis calculated a clonal expansion index for each public chain from normalized within-repertoire ranks of inferred template counts. A later analysis computed generation probabilities with a VDJ recombination model fitted to out-of-frame rearrangements, and checked the results against IGoR. A later analysis scored TCR-TCR, TCR-HLA and TCR-CMV co-occurrence with hypergeometric tests, applying a repertoire-size bias correction to TCR pairs. In a later analysis, false discovery rates were estimated by permuting HLA or CMV assignments 20 times. A later analysis grouped co-occurring TCRs with DBSCAN, adding TCRdist sequence similarity when clustering within HLA-allele-positive subsets. Repertoires with fewer than 30,000 or more than 120,000 public chains, plus five repertoires with anomalous nucleotide sharing, were excluded from co-occurrence clustering. As stored in TCRdb, this immuneACCESS dataset retains in-frame rearrangements with V and J assigned. A fraction of the clones does not appear; measured against another copy, unresolved V genes explain less than half of the discrepancy, and the remainder lacks a known reason. V and J calls and clone size are copied from that table; D and trimming were computed from the DNA. For this sample there are some 160,000 clones; approximately 80% appear just once. About 2.4% of the sample is in the top ten clones.

A remark on this clone: Its specific antigen is unknown. No much larger clone exists at a distance of one base, and base qualities are not known.

Broader findings and caveats from the paper: Because the 87-base-pair reads could not distinguish some IMGT-functional V segments, including TRBV6-2 and TRBV6-3, those segments were excluded. Correlated functional status among segregating V segments might be attributable to linkage disequilibrium, but an unknown experimental factor could not be ruled out. Sequencing depth was assumed to be roughly uniform across donors in the presence/absence analyses, though that assumption may not hold. The classifier was reported to diagnose cytomegalovirus status with high specificity and sensitivity in both the original cohort and the validation cohort. A later analysis found that TCR association rates varied across HLA loci, with DRB1 alleles showing the most associated TCRs and HLA-C alleles the fewest. Assigning TCR associations to individual alleles was difficult when HLA alleles, especially DR and DQ, strongly co-occurred. Across donors, most TCR sequences were observed very rarely, whereas some public TCRs were present in many individuals. The earlier analysis of around 600 of the donors excluded over 15 rarely observed V segments, including chromosome 9 orphons, because counts were too low. A later analysis reported that several top co-occurrence clusters appeared linked to parvovirus B19, influenza, CMV and Epstein-Barr virus. In vitro tests confirmed that a few of the cytomegalovirus-associated TCR beta chains recognize cytomegalovirus antigens. A further reported finding was that TCR beta sequences accurately predicted the HLA-A and HLA-B alleles for most subjects in the first cohort. The authors suggested that the approach could potentially be extended to other disease states and immunological phenotypes. In a later analysis, HLA-associated TCR beta chains showed more clonal expansion and lower generation probabilities than non-associated chains that were equally common. The only immune exposure information available for the cohort was CMV serostatus. According to a later genetic analysis, donors in an Asian-associated ancestry cluster had fewer N-insertions in productive TCRs than the approximately 650-donor mean. In a later genetic analysis, a missense DCLRE1C variant was associated with V-gene and J-gene trimming of TCR beta chains, and the association was replicated in an independent cohort. The study gave a list of about 150 TCR beta chains associated with cytomegalovirus. Only TCR beta chains were sequenced in this cohort, and the absence of alpha or paired-chain data limited detectable features. Because HLA typing was unavailable for some donors at each locus, only the typed subset was used in association tests. A cluster of highly shared sequence variants was judged likely to represent a technical artifact of the sequencing pipeline. Specific HLA alleles were associated with about 17,000 TCR beta sequences at a false discovery rate of 0.05 in a later analysis. In an earlier analysis of 587 of the donors, most TCR beta V segments appeared in productive rearrangements about 87% or about 30% of the time, broadly matching IMGT annotations. According to a later analysis, most CMV-associated TCR beta chains appeared to be HLA-restricted, and the HLA associations seemed to be driven largely by CMV exposure.

Based on the germline V gene, the CDR1 and CDR2 sequences are SNHLY and FYNNEI. Taken from cysteine to phenylalanine, the CDR3 has 13 residues. Only the CDR3 region is kept as DNA, spanning 39 bases read in frame from base 1. V is pared back by 7 bases and J by 11 bases, with 18 bases lying between the germline termini. This TCR was recovered from a man aged 55-75 years in good health and CMV-seronegative. Sequencing used PBMCs. The chain is encoded by TRBV2 joined to TRBJ2-1; D gene: possibly TRBD2, on 6 matching bases. At the DNA level, the sequence is TGTGCCAGCACCCAATCGGCCCGGGGGAAGCAGTTCTTC. Translated, this gives CASTQSARGKQFF.